Presented here are 27 T cell receptor beta chains from one specimen sequenced in a study of blood T cell repertoires in COVID-19. TCRdb's table, derived via immunoSEQ multiplex PCR, lists solely in-frame clones and lacks some. The data hold some 200,000 clones, with roughly four fifths observed a single time. Specimen: PBMCs or T cells enriched from blood (not recorded which). Source of these receptors: a woman in her thirties or forties with acute COVID-19.

This chain joins TRBV28 and TRBJ2-3; the D gene is possibly TRBD2 (6 bases). V lost 3 bases to trimming and J lost 4 bases, with 11 bases between them. The germline gives CDR1 MDHEN, CDR2 SYDVKM. The CDR3 is 14 amino acids. DNA for the CDR3: TGTGCCAGCAGTTTTGCGGGGAACGCAGATACGCAGTATTTT. Translation gives CASSFAGNADTQYF.

The chain combines TRBV6-4 with TRBJ2-1, with TRBD2 matching over 11 bases. Germline values: CDR1 MRHNA, CDR2 SNTAGT. CDR3 length equals 17 residues. After removal of 5 bases from V and 0 bases from J, the junction contained 6 bases not matched to a gene. This chain's CDR3 is CASSLLAGATSYNEQFF. The CDR3 DNA reads as TGTGCCAGCAGTCTACTAGCGGGGGCAACCTCCTACAATGAGCAGTTCTTC.

This chain connects TRBV9 to TRBJ1-1; TRBD1 matches 7 bases. V trimming: 2 bases; J trimming: 5 bases; junction bases outside the gene matches: 12. The V gene's germline CDR1 is SGDLS and CDR2 YYNGEE. This CDR3 has 16 residues. The CDR3 reads CASSVGGGGVETEAFF. CDR3 DNA sequence: TGTGCCAGCAGCGTTGGAGGGGGCGGGGTGGAAACTGAAGCTTTCTTT.

This chain connects TRBV30 to TRBJ1-1; D perhaps matches TRBD1 (6 bases). Germline V gene lookup returns CDR1 GTSNPN and CDR2 SVGIG (reference sequence). The CDR3 covers 15 residues. Trimming took off 3 bases at V and 1 base at J, with 15 bases between the two ends. CDR3 in amino acids: CAWSSLAGANTEAFF. The CDR3 nucleotides read TGTGCCTGGAGCTCTCTGGCAGGGGCGAACACTGAAGCTTTCTTT.

Written as DNA, the CDR3 is TGCGCCAGCAGCCGACTGGAGAGGGGGCTGTACGGGGAGCTGTTTTTT. Translated, it gives CASSRLERGLYGELFF. The chain recombines TRBV5-1 with TRBJ2-2; 7 bases are a match to TRBD1. The germline V gene has CDR1 SGHRS and CDR2 YFSETQ. V trimming: 4 bases; J trimming: 7 bases; junction bases outside the gene matches: 13. The length of the CDR3 is 16 residues. The variable domain in full, completed from reference TRBV5-1 and TRBJ2-2, reads KAGVTQTPRYLIKTRGQQVTLSCSPISGHRSVSWYQQTPGQGLQFLFEYFSETQRNKGNFPGRFSGRQFSNSRSEMNVSTLELGDSALYLCASSRLERGLYGELFFGEGSRLTVL.

This clone was recorded at least ten times. Other DNA sequences in this specimen translate into the identical CDR3. The chain is built from TRBV3-1 (or the pseudogene TRBV3-2) and TRBJ2-3; 10 nucleotides agree with TRBD2. Germline-derived CDR1 and CDR2 are LGHDT and YNNKEL (reference sequence). With V trimmed by 6 bases and J by 0 bases, 3 bases remained unmatched. The CDR3 length is 15 residues. This CDR3 is CASSPTSGSTDTQYF. The CDR3 DNA reads as TGTGCCAGCAGTCCGACTAGCGGGAGCACAGATACGCAGTATTTT.

V gene TRBV4-1 combines with J gene TRBJ1-2, with 9 bases aligning to TRBD1. J lost 8 bases, V lost 6 bases, and 10 bases had no gene match. Per the germline V gene, CDR1 is MGHRA and CDR2 is YSYEKL. This CDR3 has 14 amino acids. The CDR3 loop reads CASRRTGGSSGYTF. CDR3 bases: TGCGCCAGCAGACGAACAGGGGGCTCATCCGGCTACACCTTC.

The chain carries TRBV5-1 and TRBJ2-6; 7 bases agree with TRBD1. The CDR3 contains 16 residues. Germline CDR1 reads SGHRS; CDR2 reads YFSETQ. V was pared by 4 bases and J by 0 bases, with 4 bases of the junction left unmatched. CDR3: CASSTGASSGANVLTF. CDR3 in DNA: TGCGCCAGCAGCACAGGGGCCAGCTCTGGGGCCAACGTCCTGACTTTC.

The rearrangement links TRBV7-8 to TRBJ2-5, with D perhaps matching TRBD2 (7 bases). The germline gives CDR1 SGHVS, CDR2 FQNEAQ. Trimming took off 3 bases at V and 3 bases at J, with 23 bases between the two ends. This CDR3 has 18 residues. The chain's CDR3 is CASSFITGQRGTKETQYF. The CDR3 DNA follows: TGTGCCAGCAGCTTCATCACAGGGCAGCGGGGTACGAAAGAGACCCAGTACTTC.

The chain is built from TRBV29-1 and TRBJ2-1, with 14 bases aligning to TRBD2. CDR1 and CDR2 (germline): SQVTM, ANQGSEA. This CDR3 contains 17 residues. V was clipped by 4 bases and J by 6 bases; unmatched bases: 11. The CDR3 sequence is CSVVGGLAGEDSNEQFF. In DNA, the CDR3 is TGCAGCGTTGTTGGGGGACTAGCGGGAGAGGACAGCAATGAGCAGTTCTTC.

CDR3 sequence (DNA): TGTGCCTGGAGTGTTAAGGGGTTAAGCTCCTACAATGAGCAGTTCTTC. Translated: CAWSVKGLSSYNEQFF. The V gene is TRBV30, the J gene TRBJ2-1; possible D gene TRBD1, 5 bases. Germline lookup yields CDR1 GTSNPN and CDR2 SVGIG (reference sequence). V lost 0 bases and J lost 0, with 12 bases in between. This CDR3 contains 16 residues.

The chain has TRBV19 and TRBJ1-4, with 10 bases fitting TRBD1. This CDR3 spans 15 amino acids. Per the germline V gene, CDR1 is LNHDA and CDR2 is SQIVND (reference sequence). J gave up 6 bases and V 3 bases, and 4 bases lay outside the gene matches. CDR3 coding DNA: TGTGCCAGTAGTATGGGGACAGGGGCATATGAAAAACTGTTTTTT. It translates to CASSMGTGAYEKLFF.

This rearrangement joins TRBV4-2 to TRBJ2-4; the D is unclear. The CDR3 contains 16 residues. Trimming shortened V by 3 bases and J by 6 bases, and 18 bases separated the two germline ends. CDR1 and CDR2 (germline): LGHNA, YNFKEQ. In nucleotides, the CDR3 is TGTGCCAGCAGCCAGTCGAGTAGGAGTGATAGAAACATTCAGTACTTC. It translates to CASSQSSRSDRNIQYF.

The chain carries TRBV7-2 and TRBJ1-1; TRBD1 agrees at 9 bases. The CDR3 has 13 amino acids. V lost 4 bases and J lost 8; bases outside the gene matches: 5. The germline V gene has CDR1 SGHTA and CDR2 FQGNSA. CDR3 in DNA: TGTGCCAGCAGCTCACAGGGGGCGCGGGAAGCTTTCTTT. Translating gives CASSSQGAREAFF. The full variable domain, completed using reference TRBV7-2 and TRBJ1-1, is GAGVSQSPSNKVTEKGKDVELRCDPISGHTALYWYRQSLGQGLEFLIYFQGNSAPDKSGLPSDRFSAERTGGSVSTLTIQRTQQEDSAVYLCASSSQGAREAFFGQGTRLTVV.

The chain links TRBV7-9 to TRBJ2-1, with 12 bases that match TRBD1. V was pared by 0 bases and J by 12 bases, with 9 bases of the junction left unmatched. The germline CDR1 and CDR2 sequences are SEHNR and FQNEAQ (reference sequence). The CDR3 is 16 amino acids. CDR3 DNA sequence: TGTGCCAGCAGCTTAGCTCCGGGACAGGGGGCCTTAGGGCAGTTCTTC. It is translated as CASSLAPGQGALGQFF.

The gene calls are TRBV7-2 and TRBJ2-1; 9 nucleotides match TRBD2. Germline V gene lookup returns CDR1 SGHTA and CDR2 FQGNSA. J lost 8 bases, V lost 5 bases, and 13 bases had no gene match. The CDR3 has 16 amino acids. CDR3 DNA: TGTGCCAGCAGCCCGATAGCGGGGGCCACGATCTATGAGCAGTTCTTC. Amino acid sequence: CASSPIAGATIYEQFF. Looking up the rest from reference TRBV7-2 and TRBJ2-1 gives the full variable domain: GAGVSQSPSNKVTEKGKDVELRCDPISGHTALYWYRQSLGQGLEFLIYFQGNSAPDKSGLPSDRFSAERTGGSVSTLTIQRTQQEDSAVYLCASSPIAGATIYEQFFGPGTRLTVL.

This chain uses TRBV4-2 with TRBJ1-5; D is unclear. Trimming left V 0 bases short and J 7 bases short, with 16 bases between. The V gene's germline CDR1 is LGHNA and CDR2 YNFKEQ. The CDR3 is made up of 16 amino acids. The chain's CDR3 is CASSQEVVGSGQPQHF. The DNA of the CDR3 is TGTGCCAGCAGCCAAGAGGTGGTAGGGAGCGGGCAGCCCCAGCATTTT.

This chain links TRBV6-1 with TRBJ1-6; D unresolved. The CDR3 consists of 17 residues. V shed 0 bases and J shed 0 bases, with 9 bases lying between them. Germline CDR1 reads MNHNS; CDR2 reads SASEGT. The DNA of the CDR3 is TGTGCCAGCAGTGAAGCGCAGCGTAGCTCCTATAATTCACCCCTCCACTTT. Amino acids: CASSEAQRSSYNSPLHF.

The genes are TRBV12-1 and TRBJ2-1; the table's D call TRBD1 went unverified against the DNA. TRBV12-1 is flagged as a pseudogene. This CDR3 is built from 16 residues. CDR3 protein: CASSFKLWTGEHEQFF. The DNA of the CDR3 is TGTGCCAGCAGCTTTAAACTATGGACAGGGGAGCATGAGCAGTTCTTC.

The V call is TRBV5-4, the J call TRBJ1-2, with TRBD1 matching over 7 bases. Germline V gene data show CDR1 as SGHNT and CDR2 as YYREEE (reference sequence). J was trimmed by 4 bases and V by 5 bases; bases with no gene match: 8. There are 14 residues in the CDR3. For the CDR3, the DNA is TGTGCCAGCAGTAACCCGACAGGGTCCTATGGCTACACCTTC. This gives the protein CASSNPTGSYGYTF.

This clone has just one count. CDR3 sequence: CASSLAQGANYGYTF. The DNA of the CDR3 is TGTGCCAGCAGCTTAGCACAGGGGGCCAACTATGGCTACACCTTC. This rearrangement joins TRBV7-2 to TRBJ1-2, with TRBD1 matching 9 bases. Unmatched junction bases numbered 1, after V lost 0 bases and J lost 2 bases. Per the germline V gene, CDR1 is SGHTA and CDR2 is FQGNSA. CDR3 size: 15 residues.

The chain joins TRBV27 to TRBJ1-5, with a possible D match to TRBD1 (5 bases). The CDR3 sequence is 16 residues long. Trimming shortened V by 0 bases and J by 3 bases, and 12 bases separated the two germline ends. CDR1 is MNHEY, CDR2 SMNVEV, per germline (reference sequence). The CDR3 region has the DNA TGTGCCAGCAGTTTATCGCCTCGGGGGTTCAATCAGCCCCAGCATTTT. This gives the protein CASSLSPRGFNQPQHF.

This clone was seen only once. This sequence joins TRBV6-4 and TRBJ1-1; D is undetermined. This CDR3 has 13 residues. Deletions cut 9 bases from V and 5 bases from J, with 16 bases between. Germline V CDR1 and CDR2: MRHNA, SNTAGT. The CDR3: CASSSDPRTEAFF. The CDR3 nucleotides read TGTGCCAGTTCGTCGGATCCGAGGACTGAAGCTTTCTTT.

The V gene is TRBV5-5, the J gene TRBJ1-5; D is unresolved. Per germline, CDR1 SGHKS and CDR2 YYEKEE (reference sequence). This CDR3 spans 12 amino acids. The V and J ends lost 0 bases and 5 bases respectively, with 3 bases between them. This chain's CDR3 is CASSLGDQPQHF. In nucleotides, the CDR3 is TGTGCCAGCAGCTTGGGAGATCAGCCCCAGCATTTT. The full variable domain, rest sourced from reference TRBV5-5 and TRBJ1-5, is DAGVTQSPTHLIKTRGQQVTLRCSPISGHKSVSWYQQVLGQGPQFIFQYYEKEERGRGNFPDRFSARQFPNYSSELNVNALLLGDSALYLCASSLGDQPQHFGDGTRLSIL.

This chain joins TRBV28 and TRBJ1-2; D might be TRBD1 (6 bases). The CDR3 loop spans 13 amino acids. V dropped 4 bases and J dropped 7 bases, with 13 bases sitting between them. Germline lookup yields CDR1 MDHEN and CDR2 SYDVKM. CDR3 coding DNA: TGTGCCAGCAGTTCTACAGGGCAGGTTGGCTACACCTTC. Protein sequence: CASSSTGQVGYTF.

This chain connects TRBV5-1 to TRBJ1-6, with 7 bases matching TRBD1. CDR3 length: 16 amino acids. In germline, CDR1 is SGHRS, CDR2 YFSETQ. V shed 4 bases, J shed 5 bases, and the junction held 9 bases outside the gene matches. In nucleotides, the CDR3 is TGCGCCAGCAGCCAACAAACGACAGGGAATAATTCACCCCTCCACTTT. It codes for CASSQQTTGNNSPLHF.

In its sample, this clone was seen once. The chain employs TRBV6-1 and TRBJ2-1; D is unresolved. Trimming removed 2 bases from V and 4 bases from J, with 12 bases in between. The CDR3 runs to 15 residues. Germline V gene sequence: CDR1 MNHNS, CDR2 SASEGT. The CDR3 loop reads CASSEPQTLYNEQFF. CDR3 DNA sequence: TGTGCCAGCAGTGAACCCCAGACTCTATACAATGAGCAGTTCTTC.